These 7 T cell receptor beta chains were sequenced from one sample in a study of glioma-infiltrating T cells. Using RNA template, CDR3s of TCR alpha and beta were amplified with iRepertoire arm-PCR. MiXCR was run by TCRdb on the multiplex PCR reads, yielding one entry per CDR3 protein. The sample has 150,000 to 200,000 distinct CDR3 sequences, about 40% seen once. The material sequenced was glioma tissue, nonneoplastic brain tissue, or PBMCs (not recorded which). The receptor source for this set is a human donor with low-grade glioma or glioblastoma, undergoing nonglioma brain surgery, or in good health (not recorded which).

The V call is TRBV7-9, the J call TRBJ2-5; maybe TRBD2 (5 bases). The CDR3 is made up of 14 amino acids. Germline CDR1 SEHNR, CDR2 FQNEAQ (reference sequence). V lost 6 bases to trimming and J lost 4 bases, with 15 bases between them. This CDR3 reads CASSPSGPRETQYF. CDR3 bases: TGTGCCAGCAGTCCCAGCGGCCCCCGAGAGACCCAGTACTTC.

Regarding this clonotype: Possible read error: a much larger clone is one base away. The J gene is TRBJ2-1, the V gene TRBV27; weak D call: TRBD2 (5 bases). The CDR3 runs 16 residues. V was trimmed by 5 bases and J by 6 bases, leaving 20 bases between them. Germline CDR1 MNHEY, CDR2 SMNVEV (reference sequence). In nucleotides, the CDR3 is TGTGCCAGCAGTACCAGTAGACTACCTACGCCCAATGAGCAGTTCTTC. It is translated as CASSTSRLPTPNEQFF.

The chain joins TRBV29-1 to TRBJ2-2; D perhaps matches TRBD2 (5 bases). Looked up from germline, CDR1 is SQVTM and CDR2 is ANQGSEA. The CDR3 is 16 residues long. V was clipped by 5 bases and J by 0 bases, with 16 bases between them. Here the CDR3 DNA reads TGCAGCGTTAAAGCGGTCGATGGGACGAACACCGGGGAGCTGTTTTTT. Residues: CSVKAVDGTNTGELFF.

This clonotype was seen more than once but under ten times. The chain is built from TRBV19 and TRBJ1-5; TRBD1 is a possible D gene (5 bases). Germline loops: CDR1 LNHDA, CDR2 SQIVND (reference sequence). This CDR3 is 15 amino acids long. V was pared by 7 bases and J by 4 bases, with 17 bases between. The CDR3 protein is CASTKDWGNNQPQHF. The DNA of the CDR3 is TGTGCCAGTACCAAGGATTGGGGGAATAATCAGCCCCAGCATTTT.

Many counts were recorded for this clonotype. The chain employs TRBV3-1 and TRBJ2-3; D not resolved. The CDR3 is 15 amino acids. The V end lost 4 bases, the J end lost 4 bases, and 15 bases lay between the germline ends. Germline V gene data show CDR1 as LGHDT and CDR2 as YNNKEL (reference sequence). The CDR3 spells CASSRQLLHADTQYF. The CDR3 region has the DNA TGTGCCAGCAGCCGGCAACTCCTGCATGCAGATACGCAGTATTTT.

Note on this clonotype: Being one base from a much bigger clone, this may be a read error. The chain is built from TRBV12-3 or TRBV12-4 and TRBJ1-5; D not resolved. CDR3 size: 14 residues. The CDR3 spells CASGLQQLNQPQHF. CDR3 DNA: TGTGCCAGCGGTTTACAACAACTCAATCAGCCCCAGCATTTT.

Here the CDR3 reads CASSLTATTDTQYF. The CDR3 DNA reads TGTGCCAGCAGTCTCACAGCGACCACAGATACGCAGTATTTT. This chain uses TRBV12-3 or TRBV12-4 with TRBJ2-3, with unresolved D. There are 14 residues in the CDR3. V lost 5 bases and J 2 bases, leaving 11 bases between the germline ends.